This passage covers 19 T cell receptor beta chains from one sample sequenced in a study of glioma-infiltrating T cells. Using RNA template, CDR3s of TCR alpha and beta were amplified with iRepertoire arm-PCR. One entry per CDR3 protein results from TCRdb running MiXCR on the multiplex PCR reads. This sample has some 120,000 distinct CDR3 sequences, with roughly 20% found just once. What was sequenced was glioma tissue, nonneoplastic brain tissue, or PBMCs (not recorded which). Receptor source: a human donor with low-grade glioma or glioblastoma, undergoing nonglioma brain surgery, or in good health (not recorded which).

This clonotype was counted ten times or more. The rearrangement joins TRBV6-1 to TRBJ2-7, with 8 bases that match TRBD2. The J segment lost 5 bases and the V segment lost 5 bases, leaving 8 bases of the junction unmatched. The CDR3 is made up of 14 amino acids. Looked up from germline, CDR1 is MNHNS and CDR2 is SASEGT. The CDR3 sequence is CASSTRTSFHEQYF. CDR3 bases: TGTGCCAGCAGTACCCGGACTAGCTTCCACGAGCAGTACTTC.

This clonotype was seen once. A much larger clonotype is one base distant, so this may be a read error. This chain uses TRBV4-1 with TRBJ2-7; D gene unclear. V was shortened by 4 bases and J by 2 bases, with 12 bases between the two germline ends. Germline-derived CDR1 and CDR2 are MGHRA and YSYEKL. This CDR3 region has 14 residues. Written as DNA, the CDR3 is TGCGCCAGCAGCCCACGAAGTGGCCCCTACGAGCAGTACTTC. Translation gives CASSPRSGPYEQYF.

This clonotype was picked up a small number of times. The chain recombines TRBV4-3 with TRBJ2-1; tentative D call: TRBD2 (6 bases). Germline CDR1 and CDR2: LGHNA and YSLEER. The CDR3 covers 17 residues. V was clipped by 0 bases and J by 7 bases, with 19 bases between them. DNA for the CDR3: TGCGCCAGCAGCCAAGACTTTGGGAGGTGGGCCCGAAATGAGCAGTTCTTC. Its protein is CASSQDFGRWARNEQFF.

CDR3 sequence (DNA): TGTGCCAGTAGGCAAACAGGGGCTCAGCAAGAGACCCAGTACTTC. It codes for CASRQTGAQQETQYF. The rearrangement uses TRBV19 and TRBJ2-5; 7 bases fit TRBD1. Losses at the gene ends were 6 bases for V and 2 bases for J; bases not matched to a gene: 9. The CDR3 contains 15 residues. The germline CDR1 and CDR2 sequences are LNHDA and SQIVND (reference sequence).

A note on this clonotype: A much larger clone differs by one base, so this may be a read error. The chain uses TRBV11-2 and TRBJ1-3; D is unclear. Germline V gene data show CDR1 as SGHAT and CDR2 as FQNNGV. The CDR3 is 15 amino acids. The CDR3 loop is CASSLTVLSGNTICF. CDR3 nucleotide sequence: TGTGCCAGCAGCTTAACGGTTCTCTCTGGAAACACCATATGTTTT.

With regard to this clonotype: A read error may explain this, as a much larger clone is one base away. The rearrangement uses TRBV7-9 and TRBJ2-4; D remains unclear. Germline V gene lookup returns CDR1 SEHNR and CDR2 FQNEAQ (reference sequence). The CDR3 is made up of 14 amino acids. CDR3 nucleotides: TGTGCCAGCAGCTTGCTTCGCGGCAAAAACATTAAGTACTTC. Protein product: CASSLLRGKNIKYF.

This clonotype showed up just a few times. The rearrangement links TRBV29-1 to TRBJ1-1; no clear D. Trimming left V 4 bases short and J 6 bases short, with 9 bases between. Germline V gives CDR1 SQVTM, CDR2 ANQGSEA. There are 11 residues in the CDR3. The chain's CDR3 is CSVALGPEAFF. In nucleotides, the CDR3 is TGCAGCGTTGCCTTGGGTCCTGAAGCTTTCTTT.

Many counts were recorded for this clonotype. V is TRBV24-1 and J is TRBJ2-1, with 9 bases aligning to TRBD2. Germline V lookup: CDR1 KGHDR, CDR2 SFDVKD. The CDR3 has 16 amino acids. V dropped 2 bases and J dropped 7; count of bases not matched to a gene: 8. The DNA of the CDR3 is TGTGCCACCAGTGATTCCACTAGCGGGTGGGAAAATGAGCAGTTCTTC. The encoded protein is CATSDSTSGWENEQFF.

This clonotype was detected ten times or more. This sequence joins TRBV4-2 and TRBJ1-1; D not resolved. V was clipped by 5 bases and J by 1 base, with 14 bases between them. The CDR3 sequence is 15 residues long. CDR1 is LGHNA and CDR2 is YNFKEQ in the germline V gene. The CDR3, as DNA: TGTGCCAGCAGCTTCGGACCCGGTGGGAACACTGAAGCTTTCTTT. It is translated as CASSFGPGGNTEAFF.

The sample holds many counts of this clonotype. The chain carries TRBV28 and TRBJ2-3, with TRBD2 identical over 14 bases. CDR1 and CDR2 from the germline V gene are MDHEN and SYDVKM. J gave up 7 bases and V 4 bases, and 10 bases lay outside the gene matches. The CDR3 extends over 17 amino acids. The CDR3 loop is CASSYSPTSGRANTQYF. CDR3 nucleotide sequence: TGTGCCAGCAGTTATTCCCCGACTAGCGGGAGGGCAAATACGCAGTATTTT.

This clonotype was seen repeatedly, ten times or more. The V call is TRBV15, the J call TRBJ1-2, with a tentative D call TRBD1 (5 bases). The V end was cut by 6 bases, the J end by 1 base, with 15 bases between. The CDR3 extends over 15 amino acids. Germline CDR1 and CDR2: LNHNV and YYDKDF (reference sequence). This chain's CDR3 is CATRRPGSVNYGYTF. CDR3 in DNA: TGTGCCACCAGAAGACCAGGGAGTGTTAACTATGGCTACACCTTC.

This clonotype was recorded many times. The chain uses TRBV2 and TRBJ2-1, with a weak D call TRBD1 (5 bases). Deletions cut 3 bases from V and 9 bases from J, with 9 bases between. This CDR3 spans 12 amino acids. Germline-derived CDR1 and CDR2 are SNHLY and FYNNEI. The CDR3 here is CASSDYRGEQFF. The CDR3 DNA sequence: TGTGCCAGCAGTGATTATAGGGGTGAGCAGTTCTTC.

The J gene is TRBJ2-3, the V gene TRBV4-1; 7 positions agree with TRBD1. With V trimmed by 1 base and J by 9 bases, 10 bases remained unmatched. Looked up from germline, CDR1 is MGHRA and CDR2 is YSYEKL. CDR3 length: 15 residues. This CDR3 is CASSQVRTQGVTQYF. The CDR3 coding sequence is TGCGCCAGCAGCCAAGTTCGGACCCAGGGGGTCACGCAGTATTTT.

In this sample, this clonotype turned up many times. The gene calls are TRBV28 and TRBJ2-5; 11 bases map to TRBD2. CDR1 and CDR2 from the germline V gene are MDHEN and SYDVKM. This CDR3 contains 15 residues. Unmatched junction bases numbered 6, after V lost 4 bases and J lost 5 bases. The CDR3 DNA is TGTGCCAGCAGTTCTCCGGGACTAGCGGTGGAGACCCAGTACTTC. Translating it yields CASSSPGLAVETQYF.

As concerns this clonotype: A read error may explain this, as a much larger clone is one base away. CDR3 DNA sequence: TGTGCCAGCTCACCAGACAGAAACTACGAGCGGTACTTC. This encodes CASSPDRNYERYF. This sequence joins TRBV18 and TRBJ2-7; D may be TRBD1 (5 bases). This CDR3 is 13 amino acids long. Per germline, CDR1 KGHSH and CDR2 LQKENI.

This clonotype was observed once. A single base separates this from a much larger clone, so it may be a read error. The rearrangement joins TRBV24-1 to TRBJ2-3; the D gene is possibly TRBD1 (5 bases). Germline V CDR1 and CDR2: KGHDR, SFDVKD. The CDR3 is made up of 15 amino acids. The V and J ends lost 4 bases and 5 bases respectively, with 15 bases between them. The CDR3 bases are TGTGCCACCAGTGACCCAGGGAAGGGCAAAGATACGCAGTATTTT. Translated: CATSDPGKGKDTQYF.

As to this clonotype: A much larger clone differs by one base, so this may be a read error. V and J are TRBV24-1 and TRBJ2-1; tentatively, D is TRBD2 (5 bases). V lost 4 bases, J lost 7 bases, and 13 bases lay in between. Germline assignment: CDR1 KGHDR and CDR2 SFDVKD. The CDR3 runs 14 residues. The CDR3 DNA reads as TGTGCCACCAGTGAAGCGGTTAAAAGGAATGAGCAGTTCTTC. Protein product: CATSEAVKRNEQFF.

This clonotype was counted many times. The chain uses TRBV7-2 and TRBJ1-5; D unclear. CDR1 and CDR2 from the germline V gene are SGHTA and FQGNSA. V lost 1 base, J lost 1 base, and 11 bases lay in between. CDR3 length: 16 amino acids. In DNA form, the CDR3 reads TGTGCCAGCAGCTTAGGTAGTTCCAGAAGCAATCAGCCCCAGCATTTT. Protein: CASSLGSSRSNQPQHF. Combining the CDR3 with reference TRBV7-2 and TRBJ1-5 gives the whole variable domain GAGVSQSPSNKVTEKGKDVELRCDPISGHTALYWYRQSLGQGLEFLIYFQGNSAPDKSGLPSDRFSAERTGGSVSTLTIQRTQQEDSAVYLCASSLGSSRSNQPQHFGDGTRLSIL.

This clonotype was found many times. The rearrangement joins TRBV28 to TRBJ2-3, with TRBD1 matching over 7 bases. The CDR3 is made up of 19 amino acids. V lost 5 bases and J lost 3; bases outside the gene matches: 20. Germline CDR1 is MDHEN and CDR2 is SYDVKM. The CDR3 sequence: CASSHQLGTVGGGTDTQYF. CDR3 DNA: TGTGCCAGCAGTCACCAACTTGGGACAGTAGGCGGTGGGACAGATACGCAGTATTTT.